Below, 5 T cell receptor beta chains from the same sample are listed, as sequenced in a study of cytomegalovirus exposure and HLA in healthy donors. PCR primers comprised 60 Vbeta and 13 Jbeta primers. TCRdb's table, derived via immunoSEQ multiplex PCR, lists solely in-frame clones and lacks some. The sample records over 150,000 clones, less than 80% being singletons. Material for sequencing was PBMCs. The source is a man younger than 40 in good health and CMV-seronegative.

The rearrangement links TRBV14 to TRBJ2-5; D remains unclear. The CDR3 contains 14 residues. The V end was cut by 1 base, the J end by 1 base, with 7 bases between. Germline loops: CDR1 SGHDN, CDR2 FVKESK. As DNA, the CDR3 is TGTGCCAGCAGCCAAGCTCTATTCCAAGAGACCCAGTACTTC. As protein: CASSQALFQETQYF. Supplemented by reference TRBV14 and TRBJ2-5, the full variable domain reads EAGVTQFPSHSVIEKGQTVTLRCDPISGHDNLYWYRRVMGKEIKFLLHFVKESKQDESGMPNNRFLAERTGGTYSTLKVQPAELEDSGVYFCASSQALFQETQYFGPGTRLLVL.

This clone was counted between two and nine times. The CDR3 DNA sequence: TGCGCCAGCAGGCATCAAACAGGGTCGGAATTCTCCTACGAGCAGTACTTC. Amino acids: CASRHQTGSEFSYEQYF. The rearrangement joins TRBV5-1 to TRBJ2-7; a possible D gene is TRBD1 (6 bases). Trimming cost V 5 bases and J 0 bases, with 21 bases left between them. CDR3 size: 17 residues. CDR1 is SGHRS and CDR2 is YFSETQ in the germline V gene.

The CDR3 protein is CASGGNLNTEAFF. CDR3 sequence (DNA): TGTGCCAGTGGGGGCAACCTGAACACTGAAGCTTTCTTT. This sequence joins TRBV28 and TRBJ1-1; D possibly corresponds to TRBD1 (6 bases). The CDR3 is 13 residues long. The V gene lost 9 bases and the J gene lost 0 bases, with 11 bases spanning the gap. Per germline, CDR1 MDHEN and CDR2 SYDVKM.

The CDR3 DNA follows: TGTGCCTTCGACTCGAGCTCTGGAAACACCATATATTTT. This sequence encodes CAFDSSSGNTIYF. V usage is TRBV30 and J usage is TRBJ1-3; unclear D gene. Germline V gives CDR1 GTSNPN, CDR2 SVGIG (reference sequence). The CDR3 loop spans 13 amino acids. V gave up 7 bases and J gave up 0 bases, with 10 bases separating them.

The chain uses TRBV28 and TRBJ1-2; D remains ambiguous. In germline, CDR1 is MDHEN, CDR2 SYDVKM. The V and J ends lost 7 bases and 3 bases respectively, with 15 bases between them. This CDR3 comprises 14 residues. CDR3 amino acids: CASIPGGSDYGYTF. The CDR3 bases are TGTGCCAGCATACCCGGAGGGTCTGACTATGGCTACACCTTC.